A single T cell receptor beta chain is shown here with its context. The assay, immunoSEQ v3.0, was run at survey level. Clones were read by immunoSEQ multiplex PCR, and TCRdb kept only the in-frame ones, dropping some. The sample shows some 14,000 clones, around four fifths of them seen only once. The sample comes from a study of long-term antiretroviral therapy in people with HIV. This CDR3 has 15 residues. Looked up from germline, CDR1 is MNHEY and CDR2 is SVGAGI. The V end lost 5 bases, the J end lost 8 bases, and 21 bases lay between the germline ends. This clonotype originated in a woman aged 35 to 49 with HIV. This specimen consisted of unsorted PBMCs, obtained 1.8 years before starting antiretroviral therapy. V is TRBV6-5 and J is TRBJ1-2; D call uncertain. This CDR3 reads CASSRTDSPWKGYTF. The CDR3 bases are TGTGCCAGCAGTAGGACTGATTCCCCCTGGAAGGGCTACACCTTC.